Below are 22 T cell receptor beta chains sequenced from a single sample in a study of blood T cell repertoires in COVID-19 (dated by TCRdb to 2018 to 2021). Libraries were prepared through the immunoSEQ multiplex PCR assay. This is the immuneACCESS table as TCRdb keeps it, with only in-frame sequences that have V and J called. A part of the clones is gone; compared with another copy, unresolved V genes explain less than half, and the rest is unexplained. The sample yields around 28,000 clones; nearly 85% were counted once. In total, the top ten clones hold 15% to 20% of the sample. Sequencing was done on a sample of peripheral blood. The source of these receptors is a man between 65 and 85 years old with active COVID-19.

The rearrangement links TRBV7-2 to TRBJ2-1, with TRBD2 matching 7 bases. J lost 10 bases, V lost 5 bases, and 20 bases had no gene match. The CDR3 has 17 residues. Germline V CDR1 and CDR2: SGHTA, FQGNSA. CDR3 amino acids: CASSPPGRHITSREQFF. Here the CDR3 DNA reads TGTGCCAGCAGCCCCCCCGGGAGGCATATTACCAGCCGAGAGCAGTTCTTC.

The chain uses TRBV29-1 and TRBJ1-2, with 7 bases fitting TRBD1. Germline-derived CDR1 and CDR2 are SQVTM and ANQGSEA. This CDR3 spans 14 amino acids. V shed 0 bases and J 9 bases; nucleotides not matched to a gene: 10. The CDR3 spells CSVEDPSQGDSYTF. CDR3 nucleotides: TGCAGCGTTGAAGACCCCAGTCAGGGGGATAGCTACACCTTC. Full variable domain (missing parts from reference TRBV29-1 and TRBJ1-2): SAVISQKPSRDICQRGTSLTIQCQVDSQVTMMFWYRQQPGQSLTLIATANQGSEATYESGFVIDKFPISRPNLTFSTLTVSNMSPEDSSIYLCSVEDPSQGDSYTFGSGTRLTVV.

This clone showed up just once. The gene calls are TRBV5-4 and TRBJ1-1, with no clear D. The CDR3 contains 14 residues. Trimming removed 0 bases from V and 3 bases from J, with 9 bases in between. Germline V lookup: CDR1 SGHNT, CDR2 YYREEE (reference sequence). In nucleotides, the CDR3 is TGTGCCAGCAGCTTGGATCACGCGGACACTGAAGCTTTCTTT. Translation: CASSLDHADTEAFF.

V usage is TRBV6-6 and J usage is TRBJ1-2, with D perhaps TRBD1 (6 bases). The CDR3 totals 15 residues. V was pared by 0 bases and J by 4 bases, with 12 bases between. The germline V gene has CDR1 MNHNY and CDR2 SVGAGI (reference sequence). CDR3 sequence reads: CASSYSTGLGYGYTF. The DNA of the CDR3 is TGTGCCAGCAGTTACTCAACAGGGCTGGGCTATGGCTACACCTTC.

This chain links TRBV7-8 with TRBJ1-4; TRBD1 might be the D (5 bases). Germline assignment: CDR1 SGHVS and CDR2 FQNEAQ. The CDR3 is made up of 17 amino acids. Trimming stripped 5 bases from V and 5 bases from J, with 21 bases between. The CDR3 sequence: CASSPSKGGGGNEKLFF. The CDR3 nucleotides are TGTGCCAGCAGCCCATCGAAGGGCGGGGGGGGGAATGAAAAACTGTTTTTT.

The chain carries TRBV5-1 and TRBJ2-3; 9 bases are a match to TRBD1. Germline V lookup: CDR1 SGHRS, CDR2 YFSETQ. The J segment lost 6 bases and the V segment lost 7 bases, leaving 12 bases of the junction unmatched. The length of the CDR3 is 15 residues. The CDR3 sequence: CASRATGQGGDTQYF. The CDR3 DNA reads as TGCGCCAGCCGTGCGACGGGACAGGGAGGGGATACGCAGTATTTT.

V gene TRBV5-1 combines with J gene TRBJ2-3, with 8 nucleotides matching TRBD2. The CDR3 is 13 amino acids. J was trimmed by 3 bases and V by 9 bases; bases with no gene match: 6. The germline V gene encodes CDR1 SGHRS and CDR2 YFSETQ. This CDR3 reads CATRPGGTDTQYF. CDR3 DNA sequence: TGCGCCACTCGGCCGGGGGGGACAGATACGCAGTATTTT. Full variable domain (rest looked up from reference TRBV5-1 and TRBJ2-3): KAGVTQTPRYLIKTRGQQVTLSCSPISGHRSVSWYQQTPGQGLQFLFEYFSETQRNKGNFPGRFSGRQFSNSRSEMNVSTLELGDSALYLCATRPGGTDTQYFGPGTRLTVL.

V is TRBV4-3 and J is TRBJ1-1, with TRBD1 identical over 9 bases. V lost 5 bases and J lost 5; bases outside the gene matches: 6. Germline assignment: CDR1 LGHNA and CDR2 YSLEER. The length of the CDR3 is 14 residues. CDR3 protein: CASSTRQGGTEAFF. CDR3 in DNA: TGCGCCAGCAGCACCAGACAGGGGGGGACTGAAGCTTTCTTT.

The chain has TRBV7-2 and TRBJ2-3; D call uncertain. Between the trimmed V and J ends, which lost 5 bases and 2 bases, there was a span of 8 bases. This CDR3 has 13 residues. Germline values: CDR1 SGHTA, CDR2 FQGNSA. The CDR3, as DNA: TGTGCCAGCAGCAACCGGGTCACAGATACGCAGTATTTT. Its translation: CASSNRVTDTQYF.

V is TRBV10-3 and J is TRBJ2-7, with D perhaps TRBD1 (6 bases). From germline, CDR1 is ENHRY and CDR2 SYGVKD. V was clipped by 0 bases and J by 2 bases, with 11 bases between them. The CDR3 is made up of 15 amino acids. The CDR3 is CAISESGRDTYEQYF. The DNA of the CDR3 is TGTGCCATCAGTGAGTCGGGCAGGGACACCTACGAGCAGTACTTC.

The chain is built from TRBV7-9 and TRBJ1-6, with a tentative D call TRBD1 (5 bases). Germline-derived CDR1 and CDR2 are SEHNR and FQNEAQ (reference sequence). Deletions cut 5 bases from V and 7 bases from J, with 12 bases between. CDR3 length: 14 amino acids. The DNA for the CDR3 is TGTGCCAGCAGCCCAGGGCGTAGGAATTCACCCCTCCACTTT. Encoded protein: CASSPGRRNSPLHF.

The gene calls are TRBV6-6 and TRBJ2-7; TRBD2 matches at 7 bases. Germline-derived CDR1 and CDR2 are MNHNY and SVGAGI (reference sequence). The V and J ends lost 0 bases and 3 bases, in that order; junction bases with no gene match: 5. This CDR3 has 15 amino acids. As DNA, the CDR3 is TGTGCCAGCAGTTACTCGAGGGGCGGGGGCTACGAGCAGTACTTC. This gives the protein CASSYSRGGGYEQYF.

The chain carries TRBV5-4 and TRBJ2-3, with TRBD2 matching 15 bases. Germline-derived CDR1 and CDR2 are SGHNT and YYREEE (reference sequence). There are 18 residues in the CDR3. V shed 3 bases, J shed 1 base, and the junction held 6 bases outside the gene matches. The CDR3 DNA is TGTGCCAGCAGCTCGGGACTAGCGGGGGGACTTGGCACAGATACGCAGTATTTT. Residues: CASSSGLAGGLGTDTQYF. The whole variable domain, remainder taken from reference TRBV5-4 and TRBJ2-3, is ETGVTQSPTHLIKTRGQQVTLRCSSQSGHNTVSWYQQALGQGPQFIFQYYREEENGRGNFPPRFSGLQFPNYSSELNVNALELDDSALYLCASSSGLAGGLGTDTQYFGPGTRLTVL.

The chain employs TRBV3-1 (or the pseudogene TRBV3-2) and TRBJ2-1; 8 positions agree with TRBD1. The germline CDR1 and CDR2 sequences are LGHDT and YNNKEL (reference sequence). This CDR3 has 14 amino acids. With V trimmed by 4 bases and J by 7 bases, 6 bases remained unmatched. The CDR3 loop is CASSRWTGMNEQFF. DNA of the CDR3: TGTGCCAGCAGCCGTTGGACAGGGATGAATGAGCAGTTCTTC.

This sequence joins TRBV9 and TRBJ2-1; D is perhaps TRBD2 (8 bases). CDR3 length equals 14 residues. Germline CDR1 reads SGDLS; CDR2 reads YYNGEE. Deletions cut 5 bases from V and 12 bases from J, with 21 bases between. CDR3 in amino acids: CASSPVAGQGGQFF. The DNA of the CDR3 is TGTGCCAGCAGTCCGGTAGCGGGGCAGGGGGGGCAGTTCTTC.

The CDR3 reads CASSPGLAGSSYEQYF. The CDR3 DNA reads TGTGCCAGCAGCCCGGGACTAGCGGGGAGCTCCTACGAGCAGTACTTC. V gene TRBV3-1 (or the pseudogene TRBV3-2) combines with J gene TRBJ2-7; 13 nucleotides agree with TRBD2. The CDR3 runs to 16 residues. V was clipped by 4 bases and J by 0 bases; unmatched bases: 3. From germline, CDR1 is LGHDT and CDR2 YNNKEL (reference sequence).

The chain employs TRBV5-6 and TRBJ2-5; D is perhaps TRBD1 (6 bases). V lost 4 bases and J 5 bases, leaving 18 bases between the germline ends. Per the germline V gene, CDR1 is SGHDT and CDR2 is YYEEEE. This CDR3 is 15 amino acids long. The CDR3 nucleotides read TGTGCCAGCAGCAGAACAGGGAACGAGAGGGAGACCCAGTACTTC. This encodes CASSRTGNERETQYF.

V and J are TRBV7-8 and TRBJ2-7; 7 bases are shared with TRBD1. The V gene's germline CDR1 is SGHVS and CDR2 FQNEAQ. The CDR3 is 13 residues long. Trimming removed 5 bases from V and 1 base from J; junction bases left unmatched: 2. CDR3 in amino acids: CASSRQGSYEQYF. DNA of the CDR3: TGTGCCAGCAGCCGACAGGGATCCTACGAGCAGTACTTC.

This chain links TRBV4-3 with TRBJ2-5; 12 bases are shared with TRBD2. The CDR3 extends over 15 amino acids. The V gene end was trimmed by 4 bases and the J gene end by 4 bases; junction bases not matched to a gene: 4. Germline V lookup: CDR1 LGHNA, CDR2 YSLEER. Here the CDR3 reads CASSPTSGGGETQYF. CDR3 in DNA: TGCGCCAGCAGCCCGACTAGCGGGGGTGGAGAGACCCAGTACTTC.

This chain connects TRBV4-1 to TRBJ1-4, with 9 bases that match TRBD1. The trim removed 11 bases at V and 8 bases at J, leaving 12 bases unmatched. Germline CDR1 is MGHRA and CDR2 is YSYEKL. The CDR3 is made up of 14 amino acids. In nucleotides, the CDR3 is TGCGCCTCTGGGGACAGGGCTGGGCGGGAAAAACTGTTTTTT. This sequence encodes CASGDRAGREKLFF.

This chain uses TRBV30 with TRBJ1-1, with a weak D call TRBD1 (6 bases). Between the trimmed V and J ends, which lost 0 bases and 4 bases, there was a span of 12 bases. CDR3 size: 14 residues. CDR1 and CDR2 from the germline V gene are GTSNPN and SVGIG (reference sequence). CDR3 in amino acids: CAWSVQGRRTEAFF. CDR3 DNA: TGTGCCTGGAGTGTACAGGGACGGCGCACTGAAGCTTTCTTT.

The chain uses TRBV3-1 (or the pseudogene TRBV3-2) and TRBJ1-1; a possible D gene is TRBD1 (6 bases). Trimming cost V 4 bases and J 2 bases, with 17 bases left between them. Germline V gene lookup returns CDR1 LGHDT and CDR2 YNNKEL (reference sequence). The CDR3 has 16 residues. The CDR3 region has the DNA TGTGCCAGCAGCCGCATCCGGGACACGCGTAACACTGAAGCTTTCTTT. Its translation is CASSRIRDTRNTEAFF.